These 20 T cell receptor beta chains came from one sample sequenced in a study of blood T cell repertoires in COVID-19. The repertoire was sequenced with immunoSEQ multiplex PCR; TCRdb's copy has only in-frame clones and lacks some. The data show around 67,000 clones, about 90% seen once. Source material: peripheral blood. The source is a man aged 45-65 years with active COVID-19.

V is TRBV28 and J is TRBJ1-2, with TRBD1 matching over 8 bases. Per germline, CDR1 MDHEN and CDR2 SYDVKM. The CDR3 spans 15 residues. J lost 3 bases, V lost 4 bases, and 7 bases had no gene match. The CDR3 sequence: CASSSWTGKHYGYTF. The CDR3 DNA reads TGTGCCAGCAGTTCCTGGACAGGGAAACACTATGGCTACACCTTC.

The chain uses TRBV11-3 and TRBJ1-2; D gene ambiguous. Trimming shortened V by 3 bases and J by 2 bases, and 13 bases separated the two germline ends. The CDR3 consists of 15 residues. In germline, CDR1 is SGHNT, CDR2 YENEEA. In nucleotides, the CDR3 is TGTGCCAGCAGCTTCGATACTTCCTCCAACTATGGCTACACCTTC. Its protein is CASSFDTSSNYGYTF.

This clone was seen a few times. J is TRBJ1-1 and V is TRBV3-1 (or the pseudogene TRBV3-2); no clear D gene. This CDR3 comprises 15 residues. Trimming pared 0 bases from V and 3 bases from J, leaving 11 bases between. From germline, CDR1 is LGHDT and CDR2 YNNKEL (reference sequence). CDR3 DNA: TGTGCCAGCAGCCAAGATGCGTCCGTCTACACTGAAGCTTTCTTT. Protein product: CASSQDASVYTEAFF.

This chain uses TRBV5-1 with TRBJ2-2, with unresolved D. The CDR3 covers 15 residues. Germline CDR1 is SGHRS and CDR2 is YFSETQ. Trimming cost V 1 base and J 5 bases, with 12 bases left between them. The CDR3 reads CASSLSATRTGELFF. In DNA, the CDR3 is TGCGCCAGCAGCTTGTCAGCCACGAGGACCGGGGAGCTGTTTTTT. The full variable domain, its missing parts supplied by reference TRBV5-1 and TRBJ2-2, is KAGVTQTPRYLIKTRGQQVTLSCSPISGHRSVSWYQQTPGQGLQFLFEYFSETQRNKGNFPGRFSGRQFSNSRSEMNVSTLELGDSALYLCASSLSATRTGELFFGEGSRLTVL.

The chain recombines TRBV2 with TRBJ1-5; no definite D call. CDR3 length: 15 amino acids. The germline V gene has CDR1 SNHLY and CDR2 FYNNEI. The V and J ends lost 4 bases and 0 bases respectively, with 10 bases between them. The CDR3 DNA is TGTGCCAGCAGTGCCGATACAAATAGCAATCAGCCCCAGCATTTT. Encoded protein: CASSADTNSNQPQHF.

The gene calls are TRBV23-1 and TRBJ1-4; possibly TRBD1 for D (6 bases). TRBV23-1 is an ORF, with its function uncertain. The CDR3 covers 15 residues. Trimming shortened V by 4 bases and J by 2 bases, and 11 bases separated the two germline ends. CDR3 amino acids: CASSRTQGTNEKLFF. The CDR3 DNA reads TGCGCCAGCAGTCGAACCCAGGGGACTAATGAAAAACTGTTTTTT.

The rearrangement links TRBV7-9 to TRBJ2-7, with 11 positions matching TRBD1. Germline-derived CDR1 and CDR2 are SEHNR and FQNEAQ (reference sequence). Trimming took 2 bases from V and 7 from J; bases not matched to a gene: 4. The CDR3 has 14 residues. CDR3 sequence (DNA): TGTGCCAGCAGCTTAACGGACAGGGGGCAAGAGCAGTACTTC. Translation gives CASSLTDRGQEQYF.

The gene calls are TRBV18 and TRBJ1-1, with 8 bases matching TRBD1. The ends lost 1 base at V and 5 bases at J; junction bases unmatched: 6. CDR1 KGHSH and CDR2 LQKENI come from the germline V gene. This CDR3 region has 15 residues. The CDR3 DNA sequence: TGTGCCAGCTCACCACAAGTAGGACAGGGTACTGAAGCTTTCTTT. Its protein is CASSPQVGQGTEAFF.

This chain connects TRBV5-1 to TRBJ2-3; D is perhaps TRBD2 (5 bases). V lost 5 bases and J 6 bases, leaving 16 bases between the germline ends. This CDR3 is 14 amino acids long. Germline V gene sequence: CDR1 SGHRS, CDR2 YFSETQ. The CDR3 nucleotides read TGCGCCAGCAGGTCAGAACCGAGGGTGGATACGCAGTATTTT. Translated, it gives CASRSEPRVDTQYF.

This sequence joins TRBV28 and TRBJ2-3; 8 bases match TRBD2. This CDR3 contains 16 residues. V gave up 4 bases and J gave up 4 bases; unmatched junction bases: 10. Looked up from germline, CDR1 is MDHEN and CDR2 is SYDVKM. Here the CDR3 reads CASSSPRSGSADTQYF. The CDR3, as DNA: TGTGCCAGCAGTTCCCCGCGGAGCGGGAGTGCAGATACGCAGTATTTT.

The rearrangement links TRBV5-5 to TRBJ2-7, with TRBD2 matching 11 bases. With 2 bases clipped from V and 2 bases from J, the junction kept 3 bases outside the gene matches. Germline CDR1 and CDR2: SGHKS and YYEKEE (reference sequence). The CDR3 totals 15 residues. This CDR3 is CASSLGTSGTYEQYF. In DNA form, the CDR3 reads TGTGCCAGCAGCTTAGGGACTAGCGGAACCTACGAGCAGTACTTC.

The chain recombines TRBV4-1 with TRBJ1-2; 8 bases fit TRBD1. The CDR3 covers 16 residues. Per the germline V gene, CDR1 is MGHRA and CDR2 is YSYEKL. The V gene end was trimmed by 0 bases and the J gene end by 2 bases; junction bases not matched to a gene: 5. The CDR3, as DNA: TGCGCCAGCAGCCAAGACAGGGGGCCCCCAAACTATGGCTACACCTTC. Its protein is CASSQDRGPPNYGYTF.

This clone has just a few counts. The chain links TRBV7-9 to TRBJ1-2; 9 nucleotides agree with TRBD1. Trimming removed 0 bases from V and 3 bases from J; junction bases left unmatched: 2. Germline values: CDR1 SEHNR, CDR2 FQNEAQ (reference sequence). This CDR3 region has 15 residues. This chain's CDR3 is CASSLAGTGYYGYTF. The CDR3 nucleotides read TGTGCCAGCAGCTTAGCCGGGACAGGGTACTATGGCTACACCTTC.

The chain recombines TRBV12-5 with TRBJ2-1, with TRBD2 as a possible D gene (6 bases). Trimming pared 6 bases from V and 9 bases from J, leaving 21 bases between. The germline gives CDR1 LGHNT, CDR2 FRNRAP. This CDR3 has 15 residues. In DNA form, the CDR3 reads TGTGCTAGTGGGATAGGGGTAGCGCCCGGGGGTGAGCAGTTCTTC. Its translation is CASGIGVAPGGEQFF.

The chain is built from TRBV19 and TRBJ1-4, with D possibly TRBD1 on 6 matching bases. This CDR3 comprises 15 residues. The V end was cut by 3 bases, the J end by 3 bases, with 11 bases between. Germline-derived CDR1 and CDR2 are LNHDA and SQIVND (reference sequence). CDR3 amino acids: CASSIRRGSNEKLFF. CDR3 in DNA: TGTGCCAGTAGTATCAGAAGGGGGTCTAATGAAAAACTGTTTTTT.

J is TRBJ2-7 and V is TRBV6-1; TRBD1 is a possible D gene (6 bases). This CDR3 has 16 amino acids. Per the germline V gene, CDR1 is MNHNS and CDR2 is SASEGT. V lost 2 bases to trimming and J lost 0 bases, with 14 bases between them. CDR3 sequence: CASSERRTASSYEQYF. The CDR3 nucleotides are TGTGCCAGCAGTGAAAGAAGGACAGCTAGCTCCTACGAGCAGTACTTC.

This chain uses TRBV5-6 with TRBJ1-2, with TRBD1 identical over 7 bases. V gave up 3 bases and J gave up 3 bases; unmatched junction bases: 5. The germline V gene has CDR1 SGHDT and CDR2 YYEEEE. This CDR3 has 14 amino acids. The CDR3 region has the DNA TGTGCCAGCAGCTCAACAGGGGTTGACTATGGCTACACCTTC. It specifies CASSSTGVDYGYTF.

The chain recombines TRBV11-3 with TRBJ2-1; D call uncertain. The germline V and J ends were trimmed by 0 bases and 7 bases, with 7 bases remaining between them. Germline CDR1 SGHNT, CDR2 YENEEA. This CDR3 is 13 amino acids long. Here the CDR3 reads CASSLEPVNEQFF. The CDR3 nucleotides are TGTGCCAGCAGCTTAGAACCGGTAAATGAGCAGTTCTTC.

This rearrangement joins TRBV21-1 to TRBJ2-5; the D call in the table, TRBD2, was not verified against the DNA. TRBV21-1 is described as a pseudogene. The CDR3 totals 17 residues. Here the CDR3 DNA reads TGTGCCAGCAGCTCCAGTGCCCAGCGCAGTCTTCAAGAGACCCAGTACTTC. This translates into CASSSSAQRSLQETQYF.

In nucleotides, the CDR3 is TGTGCCAGCAGTTTCAGGGTTGGGGAGCAGTTCTTC. As protein: CASSFRVGEQFF. V gene TRBV6-5 combines with J gene TRBJ2-1; D is possibly TRBD1 (5 bases). V was cut by 4 bases and J by 10 bases, with 11 bases left in between. This CDR3 contains 12 residues. The germline gives CDR1 MNHEY, CDR2 SVGAGI.